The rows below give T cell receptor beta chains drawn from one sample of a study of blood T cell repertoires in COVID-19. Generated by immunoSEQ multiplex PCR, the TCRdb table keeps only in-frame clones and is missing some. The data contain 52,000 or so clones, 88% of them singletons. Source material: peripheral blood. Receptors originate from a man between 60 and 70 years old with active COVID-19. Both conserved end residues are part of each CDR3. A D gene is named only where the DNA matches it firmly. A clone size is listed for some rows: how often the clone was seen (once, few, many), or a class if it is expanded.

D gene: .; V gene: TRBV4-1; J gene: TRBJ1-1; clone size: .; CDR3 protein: CASSQDPENTEAFF; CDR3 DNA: TGCGCCAGCAGCCAAGACCCAGAGAACACTGAAGCTTTCTTT
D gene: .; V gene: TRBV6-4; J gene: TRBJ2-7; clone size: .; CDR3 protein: CASNDSPYEQYF; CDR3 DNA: TGTGCCAGCAACGACAGTCCCTACGAGCAGTACTTC
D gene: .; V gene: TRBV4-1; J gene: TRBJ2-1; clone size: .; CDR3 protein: CASSQGRLGRTYNEQFF; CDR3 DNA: TGCGCCAGCAGCCAAGGGAGGTTAGGTAGGACCTACAATGAGCAGTTCTTC
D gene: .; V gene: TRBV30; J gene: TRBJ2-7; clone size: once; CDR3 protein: CAWSLRLLPYEQYF; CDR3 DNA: TGTGCCTGGAGTCTACGACTTTTGCCCTACGAGCAGTACTTC
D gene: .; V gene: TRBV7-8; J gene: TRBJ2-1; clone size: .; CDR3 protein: CASSGGPRYNEQFF; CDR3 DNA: TGTGCCAGCAGCGGCGGGCCACGCTACAATGAGCAGTTCTTC
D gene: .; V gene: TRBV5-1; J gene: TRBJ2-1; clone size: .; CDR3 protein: CASSVGPGSYNEQFF; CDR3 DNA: TGCGCCAGCAGCGTGGGGCCTGGCTCCTACAATGAGCAGTTCTTC
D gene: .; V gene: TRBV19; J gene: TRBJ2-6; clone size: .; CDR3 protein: CASSIAPSGANVLTF; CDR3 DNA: TGTGCCAGTAGTATAGCCCCTTCTGGGGCCAACGTCCTGACTTTC
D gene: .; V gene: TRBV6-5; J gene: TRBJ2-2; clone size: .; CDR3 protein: CASNLQRNTGELFF; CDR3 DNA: TGTGCCAGCAACTTACAGAGGAACACCGGGGAGCTGTTTTTT
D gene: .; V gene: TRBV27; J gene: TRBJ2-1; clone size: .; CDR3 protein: CASSIDIDNEQFF; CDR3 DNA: TGTGCCAGCAGTATCGACATAGACAATGAGCAGTTCTTC
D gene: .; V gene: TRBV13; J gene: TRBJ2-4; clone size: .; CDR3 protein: CASSPGLGKNIQYF; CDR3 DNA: TGTGCCAGCAGCCCCGGACTGGGCAAAAACATTCAGTACTTC
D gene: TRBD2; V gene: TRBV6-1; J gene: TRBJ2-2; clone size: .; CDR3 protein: CASSGGTSGISRTGELFF; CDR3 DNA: TGTGCCAGCAGTGGGGGGACTAGCGGGATCTCGAGGACCGGGGAGCTGTTTTTT
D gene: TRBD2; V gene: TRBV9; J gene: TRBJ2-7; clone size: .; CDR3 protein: CASSVEAGGIYEQYF; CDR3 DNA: TGTGCCAGCAGCGTAGAGGCGGGGGGGATCTACGAGCAGTACTTC
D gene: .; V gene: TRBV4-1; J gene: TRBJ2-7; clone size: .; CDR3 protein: CASRLTLDSPYEQYF; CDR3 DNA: TGCGCCAGCAGGTTAACCCTGGACTCACCCTACGAGCAGTACTTC
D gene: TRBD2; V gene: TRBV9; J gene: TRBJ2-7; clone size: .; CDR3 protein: CASSVGPGTSGLYEQYF; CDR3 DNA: TGTGCCAGCAGCGTAGGGCCGGGGACTAGCGGGCTTTACGAGCAGTACTTC
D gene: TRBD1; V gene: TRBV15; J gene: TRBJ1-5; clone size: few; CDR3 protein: CATSGTGDQPQHF; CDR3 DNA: TGTGCCACCAGCGGGACAGGGGACCAGCCCCAGCATTTT
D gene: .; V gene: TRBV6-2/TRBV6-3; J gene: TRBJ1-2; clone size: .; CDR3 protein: CASSYQGLMGYTF; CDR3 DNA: TGTGCCAGCAGTTACCAGGGACTTATGGGCTACACCTTC
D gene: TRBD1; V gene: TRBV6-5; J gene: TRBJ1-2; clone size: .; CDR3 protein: CASSYSGQGNYGYTF; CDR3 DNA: TGTGCCAGCAGTTACTCGGGACAGGGTAACTATGGCTACACCTTC
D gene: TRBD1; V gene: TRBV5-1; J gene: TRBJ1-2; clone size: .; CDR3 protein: CASSLRGQGARGYTF; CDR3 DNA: TGCGCCAGCAGCTTGAGGGGACAGGGGGCGCGTGGCTACACCTTC
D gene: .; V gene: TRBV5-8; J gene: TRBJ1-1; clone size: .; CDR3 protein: CASSLVRGKTFF; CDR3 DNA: TGTGCCAGCAGCCTGGTCCGGGGGAAGACTTTCTTT
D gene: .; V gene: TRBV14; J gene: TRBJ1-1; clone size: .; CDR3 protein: CASSQGARTEAFF; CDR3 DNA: TGTGCCAGCAGCCAGGGGGCGCGCACTGAAGCTTTCTTT
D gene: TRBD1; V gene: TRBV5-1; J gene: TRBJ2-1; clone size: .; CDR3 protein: CASSLSRGNYNEQFF; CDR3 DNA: TGCGCCAGCAGCTTGTCCAGGGGGAACTACAATGAGCAGTTCTTC
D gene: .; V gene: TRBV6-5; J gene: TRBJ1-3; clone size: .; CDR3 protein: CASSFGGSGNTIYF; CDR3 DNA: TGTGCCAGCAGTTTCGGTGGCTCTGGAAACACCATATATTTT
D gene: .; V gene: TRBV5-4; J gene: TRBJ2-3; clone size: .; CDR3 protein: CASSPPGADTQYF; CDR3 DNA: TGTGCCAGCAGCCCCCCGGGAGCAGATACGCAGTATTTT
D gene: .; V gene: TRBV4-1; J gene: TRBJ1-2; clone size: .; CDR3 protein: CASSQETGQLYGYTF; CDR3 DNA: TGCGCCAGCAGCCAAGAAACAGGGCAGCTCTATGGCTACACCTTC
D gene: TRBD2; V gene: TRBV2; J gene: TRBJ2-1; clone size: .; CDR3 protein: CASSTSGSSNEQFF; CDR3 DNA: TGTGCCAGCAGTACTAGCGGGAGTTCGAATGAGCAGTTCTTC
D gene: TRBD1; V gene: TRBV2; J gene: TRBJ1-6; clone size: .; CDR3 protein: CASSDSDRGAYNSPLHF; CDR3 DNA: TGTGCCAGCAGTGATTCCGACAGGGGGGCCTATAATTCACCCCTCCACTTT
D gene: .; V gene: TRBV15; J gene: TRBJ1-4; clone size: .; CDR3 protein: CATSRDRGKEEKLFF; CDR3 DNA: TGTGCCACCAGCAGAGATCGAGGAAAAGAAGAAAAACTGTTTTTT
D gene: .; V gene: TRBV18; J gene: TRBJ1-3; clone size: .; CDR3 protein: CASSPRAWGNTIYF; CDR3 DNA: TGTGCCAGCTCACCACGCGCTTGGGGAAACACCATATATTTT
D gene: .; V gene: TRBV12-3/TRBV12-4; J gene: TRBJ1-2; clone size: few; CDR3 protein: CASSPGTPYGYTF; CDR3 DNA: TGTGCCAGCAGCCCCGGGACACCTTATGGCTACACCTTC
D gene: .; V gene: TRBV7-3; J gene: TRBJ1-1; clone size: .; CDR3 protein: CASSLTGQGTEAFF; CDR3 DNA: TGTGCCAGCAGCTTAACCGGACAAGGCACTGAAGCTTTCTTT
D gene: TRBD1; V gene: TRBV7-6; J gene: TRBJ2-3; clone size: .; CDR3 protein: CASSSGQGTDTQYF; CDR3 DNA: TGTGCCAGCAGTTCAGGACAGGGCACAGATACGCAGTATTTT
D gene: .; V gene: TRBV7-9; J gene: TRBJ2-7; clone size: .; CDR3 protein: CASSLGAGGGYEQYF; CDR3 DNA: TGTGCCAGCAGCTTAGGGGCAGGGGGAGGCTACGAGCAGTACTTC
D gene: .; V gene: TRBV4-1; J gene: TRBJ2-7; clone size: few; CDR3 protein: CASSHLARSYEQYF; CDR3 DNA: TGCGCCAGCAGCCATCTGGCCCGCTCCTACGAGCAGTACTTC
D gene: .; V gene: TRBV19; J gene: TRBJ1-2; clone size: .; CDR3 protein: CASGTVYGYTF; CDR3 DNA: TGTGCCAGTGGGACTGTCTATGGCTACACCTTC
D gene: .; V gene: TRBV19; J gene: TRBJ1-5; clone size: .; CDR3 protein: CASRNTAVGNQPQHF; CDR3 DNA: TGTGCCAGTAGGAATACAGCCGTTGGCAATCAGCCCCAGCATTTT
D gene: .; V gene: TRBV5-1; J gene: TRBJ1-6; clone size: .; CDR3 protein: CASSSWDTGSNSPLHF; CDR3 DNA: TGCGCCAGCAGCAGCTGGGACACTGGCTCTAATTCACCCCTCCACTTT
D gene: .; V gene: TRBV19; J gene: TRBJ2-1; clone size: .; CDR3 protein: CASSSGDRDSQFF; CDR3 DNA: TGTGCCAGTAGTTCGGGAGATAGGGACTCCCAGTTCTTC
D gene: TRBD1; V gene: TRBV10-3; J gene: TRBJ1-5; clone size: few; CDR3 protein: CAISDPGQGRMMGNQPQHF; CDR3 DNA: TGTGCCATCAGTGACCCGGGACAGGGGAGAATGATGGGCAATCAGCCCCAGCATTTT
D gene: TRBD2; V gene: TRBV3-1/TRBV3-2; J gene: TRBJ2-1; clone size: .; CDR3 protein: CASSLDWTSGSIYNEQFF; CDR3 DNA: TGTGCCAGCAGCCTTGACTGGACTAGCGGGAGTATCTACAATGAGCAGTTCTTC
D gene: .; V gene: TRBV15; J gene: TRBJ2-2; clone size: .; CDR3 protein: CATSRDPLGRMDIGELFF; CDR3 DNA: TGTGCCACCAGCAGAGATCCGTTAGGGAGGATGGATATCGGGGAGCTGTTTTTT
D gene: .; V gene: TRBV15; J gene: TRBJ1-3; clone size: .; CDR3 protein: CATSRDRSLQFDSGNTIYF; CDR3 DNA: TGTGCCACCAGCAGAGATCGATCCCTACAGTTCGACTCTGGAAACACCATATATTTT
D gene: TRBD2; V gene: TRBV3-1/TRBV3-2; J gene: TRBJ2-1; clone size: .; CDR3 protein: CASSQGTAGGYNEQFF; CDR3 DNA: TGTGCCAGCAGCCAAGGCACAGCGGGAGGATACAATGAGCAGTTCTTC
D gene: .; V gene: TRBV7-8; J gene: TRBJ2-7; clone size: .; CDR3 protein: CASSLEFQVLYEQYF; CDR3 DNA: TGTGCCAGCAGCTTAGAATTCCAGGTTCTCTACGAGCAGTACTTC
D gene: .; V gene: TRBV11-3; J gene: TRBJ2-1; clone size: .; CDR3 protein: CASSLTGGFHEQFF; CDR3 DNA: TGTGCCAGCAGCCTGACGGGTGGTTTCCATGAGCAGTTCTTC
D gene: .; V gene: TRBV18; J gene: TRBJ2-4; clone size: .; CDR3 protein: CASSPQGVGKNIQYF; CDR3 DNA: TGTGCCAGCTCACCACAGGGGGTGGGCAAAAACATTCAGTACTTC
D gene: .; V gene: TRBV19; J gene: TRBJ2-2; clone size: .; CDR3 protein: CASRGTSYTGELFF; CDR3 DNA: TGTGCCAGTAGGGGTACTAGTTACACCGGGGAGCTGTTTTTT
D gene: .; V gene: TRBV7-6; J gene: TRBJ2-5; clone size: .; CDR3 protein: CASSLVARGVGETQYF; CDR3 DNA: TGTGCCAGCAGCTTAGTGGCTAGGGGCGTAGGAGAGACCCAGTACTTC
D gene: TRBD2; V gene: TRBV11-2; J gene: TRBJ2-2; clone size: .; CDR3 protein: CASSNPTSGSAGELFF; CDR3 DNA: TGTGCCAGCAGCAATCCCACTAGCGGGAGTGCCGGGGAGCTGTTTTTT
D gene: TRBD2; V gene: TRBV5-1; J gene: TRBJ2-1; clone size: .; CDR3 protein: CASSLTSGSYNEQFF; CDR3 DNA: TGCGCCAGCAGCTTGACTAGCGGGAGTTACAATGAGCAGTTCTTC
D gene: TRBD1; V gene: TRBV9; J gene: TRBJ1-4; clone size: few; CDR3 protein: CASSGHRDRNEKLFF; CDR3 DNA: TGTGCCAGCAGCGGCCACCGGGACAGGAATGAAAAACTGTTTTTT
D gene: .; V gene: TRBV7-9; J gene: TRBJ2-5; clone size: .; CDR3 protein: CASSLGQGGFGETQYF; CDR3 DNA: TGTGCCAGCAGCCTCGGACAGGGAGGGTTCGGAGAGACCCAGTACTTC
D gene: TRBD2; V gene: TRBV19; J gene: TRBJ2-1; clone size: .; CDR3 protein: CASISTSGSNEQFF; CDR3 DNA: TGTGCCAGTATCTCGACTAGCGGGAGCAATGAGCAGTTCTTC
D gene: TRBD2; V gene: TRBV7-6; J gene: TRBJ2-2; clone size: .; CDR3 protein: CASSPRTSGRAGELFF; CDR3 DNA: TGTGCCAGCAGCCCCCGGACTAGCGGGAGGGCCGGGGAGCTGTTTTTT
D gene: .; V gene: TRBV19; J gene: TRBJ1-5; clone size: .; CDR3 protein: CASSIEGGQPQHF; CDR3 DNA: TGTGCCAGTAGTATAGAGGGAGGTCAGCCCCAGCATTTT